The present T cell receptor beta chain was sequenced within a study of radiotherapy plus CTLA-4 blockade in lung cancer. Study-wide findings and caveats: In blood, early T cell clone dynamics reportedly predicted response best, together with interferon-beta. Peripheral blood showed expansion of tumor-derived TCR clones after radiotherapy and ipilimumab.

The table came from immunoSEQ multiplex PCR; TCRdb's copy has only in-frame clones and leaves some out. This sample yields some 110,000 clones, of which approximately 77% are seen a single time; 3.3% belongs to the top ten. V lost 3 bases, J lost 2 bases, and 13 bases lay in between. The CDR3 consists of 15 residues. Germline assignment: CDR1 MNHEY and CDR2 SMNVEV (reference sequence). As to this clone: Its cognate antigen is unknown.

The sample consisted of peripheral blood, taken from a patient treated with radiotherapy plus ipilimumab. The rearrangement links TRBV27 to TRBJ2-5; weak D call: TRBD2 (6 bases). This sequence originates from a human donor with non-small cell lung cancer that progressed on radiotherapy plus ipilimumab. Some clones in this sample may be carry-over from other donors' samples. CDR3 in amino acids: CASSFQGGRQETQYF. CDR3 nucleotides: TGTGCCAGCAGTTTTCAGGGAGGAAGGCAAGAGACCCAGTACTTC.